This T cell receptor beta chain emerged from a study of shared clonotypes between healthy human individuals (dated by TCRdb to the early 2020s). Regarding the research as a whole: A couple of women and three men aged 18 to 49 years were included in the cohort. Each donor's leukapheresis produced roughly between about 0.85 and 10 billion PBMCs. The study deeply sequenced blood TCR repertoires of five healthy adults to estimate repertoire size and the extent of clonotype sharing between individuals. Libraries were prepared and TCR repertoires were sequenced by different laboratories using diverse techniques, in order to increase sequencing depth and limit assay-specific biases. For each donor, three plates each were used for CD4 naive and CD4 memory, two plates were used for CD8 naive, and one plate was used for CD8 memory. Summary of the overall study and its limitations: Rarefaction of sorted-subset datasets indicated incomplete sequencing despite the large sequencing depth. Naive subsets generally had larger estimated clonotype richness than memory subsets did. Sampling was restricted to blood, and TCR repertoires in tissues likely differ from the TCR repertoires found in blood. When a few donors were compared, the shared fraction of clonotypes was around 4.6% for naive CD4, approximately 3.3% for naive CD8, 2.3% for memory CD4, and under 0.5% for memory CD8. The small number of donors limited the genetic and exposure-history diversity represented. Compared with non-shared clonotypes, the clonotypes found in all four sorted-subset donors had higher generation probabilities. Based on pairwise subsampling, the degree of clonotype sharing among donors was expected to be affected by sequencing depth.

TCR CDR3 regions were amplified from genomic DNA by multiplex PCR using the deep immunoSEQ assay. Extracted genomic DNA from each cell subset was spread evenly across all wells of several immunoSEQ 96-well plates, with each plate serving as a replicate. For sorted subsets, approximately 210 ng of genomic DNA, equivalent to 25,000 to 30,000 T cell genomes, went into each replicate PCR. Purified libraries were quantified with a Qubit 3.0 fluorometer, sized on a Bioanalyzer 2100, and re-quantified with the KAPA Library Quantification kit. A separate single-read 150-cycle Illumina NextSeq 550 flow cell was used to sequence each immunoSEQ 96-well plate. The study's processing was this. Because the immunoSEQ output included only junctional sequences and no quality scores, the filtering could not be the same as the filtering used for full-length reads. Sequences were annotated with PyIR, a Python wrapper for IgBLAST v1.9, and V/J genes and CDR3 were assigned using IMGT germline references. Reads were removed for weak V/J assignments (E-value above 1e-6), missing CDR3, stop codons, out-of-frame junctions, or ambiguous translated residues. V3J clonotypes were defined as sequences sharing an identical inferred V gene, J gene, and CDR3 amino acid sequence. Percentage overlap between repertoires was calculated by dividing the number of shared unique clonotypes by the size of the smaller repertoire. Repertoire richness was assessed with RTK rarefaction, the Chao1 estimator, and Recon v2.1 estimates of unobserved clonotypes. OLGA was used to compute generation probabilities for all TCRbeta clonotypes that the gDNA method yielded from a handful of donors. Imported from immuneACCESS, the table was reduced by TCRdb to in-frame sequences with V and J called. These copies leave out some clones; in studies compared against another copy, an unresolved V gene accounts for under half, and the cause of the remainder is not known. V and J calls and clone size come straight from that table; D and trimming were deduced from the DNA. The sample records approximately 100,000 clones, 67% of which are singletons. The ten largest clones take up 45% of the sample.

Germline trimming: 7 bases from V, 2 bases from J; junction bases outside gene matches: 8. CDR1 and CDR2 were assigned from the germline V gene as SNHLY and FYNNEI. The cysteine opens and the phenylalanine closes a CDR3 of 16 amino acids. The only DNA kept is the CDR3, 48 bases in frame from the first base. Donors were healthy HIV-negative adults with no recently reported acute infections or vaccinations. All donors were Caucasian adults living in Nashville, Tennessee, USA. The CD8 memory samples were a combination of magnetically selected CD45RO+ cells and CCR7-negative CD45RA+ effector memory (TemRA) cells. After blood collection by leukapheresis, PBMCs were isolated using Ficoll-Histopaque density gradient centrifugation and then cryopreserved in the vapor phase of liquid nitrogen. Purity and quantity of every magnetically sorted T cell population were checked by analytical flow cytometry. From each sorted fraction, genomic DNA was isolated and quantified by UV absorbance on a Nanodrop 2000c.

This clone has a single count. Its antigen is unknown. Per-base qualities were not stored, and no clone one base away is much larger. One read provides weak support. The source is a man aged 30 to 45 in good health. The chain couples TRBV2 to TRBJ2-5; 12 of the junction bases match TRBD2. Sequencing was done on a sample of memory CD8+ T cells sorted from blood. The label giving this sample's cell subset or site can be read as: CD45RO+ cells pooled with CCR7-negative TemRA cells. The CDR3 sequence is CASTSGLAGWQETQYF. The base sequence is TGTGCCAGCACCTCTGGACTAGCGGGATGGCAAGAGACCCAGTACTTC.